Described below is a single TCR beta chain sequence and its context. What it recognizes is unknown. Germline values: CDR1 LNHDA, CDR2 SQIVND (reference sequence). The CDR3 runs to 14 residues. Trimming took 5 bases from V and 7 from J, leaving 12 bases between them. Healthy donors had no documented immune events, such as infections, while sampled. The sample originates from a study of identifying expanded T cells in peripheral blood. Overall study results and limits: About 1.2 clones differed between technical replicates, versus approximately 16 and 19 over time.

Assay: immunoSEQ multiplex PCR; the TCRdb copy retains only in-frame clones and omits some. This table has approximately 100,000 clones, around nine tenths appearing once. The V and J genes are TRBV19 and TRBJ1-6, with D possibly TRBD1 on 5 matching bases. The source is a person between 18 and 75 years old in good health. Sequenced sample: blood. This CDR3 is CASSSLGGNSPLHF. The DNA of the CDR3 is TGTGCCAGTAGTTCTCTCGGGGGGAATTCACCCCTCCACTTT.